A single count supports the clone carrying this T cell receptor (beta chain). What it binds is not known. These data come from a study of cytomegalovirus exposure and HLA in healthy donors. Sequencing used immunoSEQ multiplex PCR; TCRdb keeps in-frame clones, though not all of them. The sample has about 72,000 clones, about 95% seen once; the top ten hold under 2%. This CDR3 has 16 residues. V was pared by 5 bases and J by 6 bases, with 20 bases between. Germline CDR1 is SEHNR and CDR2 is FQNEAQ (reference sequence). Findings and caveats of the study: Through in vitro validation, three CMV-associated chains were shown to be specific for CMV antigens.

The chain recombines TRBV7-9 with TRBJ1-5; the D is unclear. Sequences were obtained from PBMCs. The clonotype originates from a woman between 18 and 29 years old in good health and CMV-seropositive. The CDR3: CASSQGPASGSQPQHF. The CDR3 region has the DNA TGTGCCAGCAGCCAAGGTCCGGCCTCGGGGAGTCAGCCCCAGCATTTT.